This T cell receptor beta chain appears in the sequencing data of a study of cytomegalovirus exposure and HLA in healthy donors. Study-wide points: Through in vitro validation, three CMV-associated chains were shown to be specific for CMV antigens.

The donors were part of the validation cohort, which consisted of approximately 110 subjects and was separate from the first cohort of under 750 subjects. A single count supports this clone. Its antigen is as yet unknown. TCRdb's copy holds only in-frame clones and misses some; the assay was immunoSEQ multiplex PCR. The sample consists of about 200,000 clones, around nine tenths of them appearing once. The TCR comes from a young woman in good health and CMV-seropositive. The sample consisted of PBMCs.

The CDR3 region has the DNA TGTGCCAGCAGCTTTCCCGGGACATTGAGCTCCTACAATGAGCAGTTCTTC. It translates to CASSFPGTLSSYNEQFF. The chain couples TRBV5-6 to TRBJ2-1; D is perhaps TRBD1 (6 bases). Germline V gene sequence: CDR1 SGHDT, CDR2 YYEEEE. The CDR3 extends over 17 amino acids. V gave up 2 bases and J gave up 0 bases, with 15 bases separating them.